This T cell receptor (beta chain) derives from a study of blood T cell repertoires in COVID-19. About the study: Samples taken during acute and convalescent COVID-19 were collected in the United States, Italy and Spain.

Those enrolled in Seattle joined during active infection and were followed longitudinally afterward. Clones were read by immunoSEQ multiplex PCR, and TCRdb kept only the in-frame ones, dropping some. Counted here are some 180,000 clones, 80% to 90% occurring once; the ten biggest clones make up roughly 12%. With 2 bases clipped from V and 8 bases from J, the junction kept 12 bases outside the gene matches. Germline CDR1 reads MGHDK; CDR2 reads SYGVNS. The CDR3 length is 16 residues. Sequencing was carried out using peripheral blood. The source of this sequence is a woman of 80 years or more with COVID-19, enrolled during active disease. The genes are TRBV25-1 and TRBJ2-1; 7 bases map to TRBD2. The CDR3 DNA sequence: TGTGCCAGCAGTGAAGGATTGGCGGGTCGGGGGGATGAGCAGTTCTTC. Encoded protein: CASSEGLAGRGDEQFF.